The 14 T cell receptor beta chains presented below share a single source sample, sequenced in a study of OX40 agonist ivuxolimab in advanced cancers. TCRdb's table, derived via immunoSEQ multiplex PCR, lists solely in-frame clones and lacks some. The table includes 100,000 to 150,000 clones, over 75% detected once. The starting material was CD4+ or CD8+ T cells sorted from blood, obtained in a trial of the OX40 agonist ivuxolimab. These receptor sequences come from an adult with an advanced solid tumor such as melanoma, head and neck, liver or kidney cancer.

In nucleotides, the CDR3 is TGTGCCAGCAGCTCCCATTGGAACACCGGGGAGCTGTTTTTT. Its protein product is CASSSHWNTGELFF. J is TRBJ2-2 and V is TRBV7-6, with D unresolved. CDR1 SGHVS and CDR2 FNYEAQ come from the germline V gene. Between the trimmed V and J ends, which lost 4 bases and 1 base, there was a span of 7 bases. The CDR3 sequence is 14 residues long.

The chain is built from TRBV28 and TRBJ2-7; no firm D call. This CDR3 comprises 11 residues. The V and J ends lost 6 bases and 6 bases respectively, with 9 bases between them. CDR1 is MDHEN, CDR2 SYDVKM, per germline. The CDR3 DNA reads as TGTGCCAGCAGCTCTACTCTCGAGCAGTACTTC. Translating it yields CASSSTLEQYF.

This rearrangement joins TRBV7-9 to TRBJ2-6; 7 bases fit TRBD1. CDR3 size: 17 residues. Unmatched junction bases numbered 7, after V lost 5 bases and J lost 0 bases. Looked up from germline, CDR1 is SEHNR and CDR2 is FQNEAQ (reference sequence). This chain's CDR3 is CASSIVGGDSGANVLTF. The DNA of the CDR3 is TGTGCCAGCAGCATCGTAGGGGGCGACTCTGGGGCCAACGTCCTGACTTTC.

The chain is built from TRBV15 and TRBJ2-2; TRBD1 agrees at 8 bases. This CDR3 region has 17 residues. Germline assignment: CDR1 LNHNV and CDR2 YYDKDF (reference sequence). J was trimmed by 1 base and V by 3 bases; bases with no gene match: 7. The DNA of the CDR3 is TGTGCCACCAGCAGCCCCCGGGACAGGCTGAACACCGGGGAGCTGTTTTTT. Its translation: CATSSPRDRLNTGELFF. Full variable domain (remainder filled in from reference TRBV15 and TRBJ2-2): DAMVIQNPRYQVTQFGKPVTLSCSQTLNHNVMYWYQQKSSQAPKLLFHYYDKDFNNEADTPDNFQSRRPNTSFCFLDIRSPGLGDTAMYLCATSSPRDRLNTGELFFGEGSRLTVL.

The V and J genes are TRBV7-2 and TRBJ1-5; D perhaps matches TRBD1 (5 bases). Trimming cost V 1 base and J 6 bases, with 7 bases left between them. In germline, CDR1 is SGHTA, CDR2 FQGNSA. CDR3 size: 13 residues. Here the CDR3 reads CASSLGTSQPQHF. CDR3 sequence (DNA): TGTGCCAGCAGCTTAGGGACAAGTCAGCCCCAGCATTTT.

This clone was observed a few times. The chain carries TRBV7-2 and TRBJ2-1; D remains unclear. V lost 0 bases to trimming and J lost 2 bases, with 11 bases between them. CDR3 size: 16 residues. Germline CDR1 and CDR2: SGHTA and FQGNSA. The CDR3 sequence: CASSLAAALAYNEQFF. For the CDR3, the DNA is TGTGCCAGCAGCTTAGCGGCTGCCCTGGCCTACAATGAGCAGTTCTTC.

The V and J genes are TRBV27 and TRBJ2-1; D is possibly TRBD2 (5 bases). Germline-derived CDR1 and CDR2 are MNHEY and SMNVEV (reference sequence). The CDR3 runs 13 residues. V lost 6 bases and J lost 7, with 13 bases in between. The CDR3 region has the DNA TGTGCCAGCAGCCTAGCCAGGTCGAATGAGCAGTTCTTC. Translating gives CASSLARSNEQFF.

This sequence joins TRBV5-6 and TRBJ1-4; 7 bases match TRBD1. Germline lookup yields CDR1 SGHDT and CDR2 YYEEEE. After removal of 2 bases from V and 7 bases from J, the junction contained 8 bases not matched to a gene. The CDR3 is 15 amino acids. In DNA, the CDR3 is TGTGCCAGCAGCTTTAACAGGGGTAGGGGTGAAAAACTGTTTTTT. Encoded protein: CASSFNRGRGEKLFF.

V gene TRBV28 combines with J gene TRBJ2-1; the D is unclear. This CDR3 region has 17 residues. CDR1 and CDR2 from the germline V gene are MDHEN and SYDVKM. V shed 6 bases and J shed 1 base, with 19 bases lying between them. The CDR3 spells CASSPPKSRKSYNEQFF. The CDR3, as DNA: TGTGCCAGCAGCCCACCTAAGAGTCGGAAGTCCTACAATGAGCAGTTCTTC.

The chain joins TRBV28 to TRBJ2-7; no clear D gene. Per germline, CDR1 MDHEN and CDR2 SYDVKM. The ends were cut back, 7 bases at V and 3 bases at J, with 16 bases in the middle. The CDR3 runs 14 residues. The CDR3 sequence is CASTPGREYYEQYF. Here the CDR3 DNA reads TGTGCCAGCACCCCCGGGCGAGAATACTACGAGCAGTACTTC.

The chain employs TRBV5-1 and TRBJ1-2; TRBD1 aligns across 8 bases. The CDR3 length is 13 residues. Germline-derived CDR1 and CDR2 are SGHRS and YFSETQ. V shed 4 bases and J 1 base; nucleotides not matched to a gene: 0. The CDR3 reads CASSTGGNYGYTF. Written as DNA, the CDR3 is TGCGCCAGCAGCACAGGGGGTAACTATGGCTACACCTTC.

The chain links TRBV10-3 to TRBJ1-4, with 7 nucleotides matching TRBD1. After removal of 10 bases from V and 7 bases from J, the junction contained 9 bases not matched to a gene. The CDR3 consists of 13 residues. Germline CDR1 is ENHRY and CDR2 is SYGVKD. Here the CDR3 DNA reads TGTGCCAGTATGGACAGGAGTGCTGAAAAACTGTTTTTT. Translation: CASMDRSAEKLFF.

The chain uses TRBV10-3 and TRBJ2-2; weak D call: TRBD2 (6 bases). Germline lookup yields CDR1 ENHRY and CDR2 SYGVKD. V gave up 9 bases and J gave up 4 bases, with 15 bases separating them. This CDR3 is 14 amino acids long. CDR3 loop: CAIHTGSSTGELFF. The CDR3 bases are TGTGCCATACATACCGGGAGTAGCACCGGGGAGCTGTTTTTT.

The chain links TRBV28 to TRBJ1-5, with D unclear. This CDR3 is built from 14 residues. Germline CDR1 and CDR2: MDHEN and SYDVKM. The germline V and J ends were trimmed by 3 bases and 7 bases, with 13 bases remaining between them. The CDR3 DNA is TGTGCCAGCAGTTTCGCAGCGATGCGCCAGCCCCAGCATTTT. This codes for CASSFAAMRQPQHF.